A selection of T cell receptor beta chains follows, all from one sample in a study of blood T cell repertoires in COVID-19. Generated by immunoSEQ multiplex PCR, the TCRdb table keeps only in-frame clones and is missing some. The table records some 230,000 clones, roughly nine tenths of them present only once. Sequencing was performed on PBMCs or T cells enriched from blood (not recorded which). Every receptor here comes from a woman aged 18-35 years in a cohort exposed to, infected with or recovered from COVID-19 (not recorded which). Each CDR3 is given with its conserved first and last residue. D genes are given only for firm matches. Clone size is stated in some rows and not others, as once, few, many or a class when expanded.

v_call: TRBV27
d_call: .
clone_size: .
j_call: TRBJ1-5
cdr3_length: 14
cdr3_aa: CASRPGTGNQPQHF
cdr3_nt: TGTGCCAGCAGGCCGGGGACTGGGAATCAGCCCCAGCATTTT

v_call: TRBV30
d_call: .
clone_size: few
j_call: TRBJ2-7
cdr3_length: 16
cdr3_aa: CAWSGTNYMSSYEQYF
cdr3_nt: TGTGCCTGGAGTGGAACCAATTATATGAGCTCCTACGAGCAGTACTTC

v_call: TRBV30
d_call: .
clone_size: once
j_call: TRBJ2-7
cdr3_length: 12
cdr3_aa: CAWSATGNEQYF
cdr3_nt: TGTGCCTGGAGTGCGACCGGGAACGAGCAGTACTTC

v_call: TRBV25-1
d_call: .
clone_size: few
j_call: TRBJ1-1
cdr3_length: 15
cdr3_aa: CASSSPREFDTEAFF
cdr3_nt: TGTGCCAGCAGTTCCCCCCGCGAGTTCGACACTGAAGCTTTCTTT

v_call: TRBV18
d_call: .
clone_size: .
j_call: TRBJ2-7
cdr3_length: 13
cdr3_aa: CASSPGASYEQYF
cdr3_nt: TGTGCCAGCTCACCAGGGGCTAGCTACGAGCAGTACTTC

v_call: TRBV5-1
d_call: TRBD2
clone_size: .
j_call: TRBJ2-5
cdr3_length: 16
cdr3_aa: CASSLGLAGNQETQYF
cdr3_nt: TGCGCCAGCAGCTTGGGACTAGCGGGGAACCAAGAGACCCAGTACTTC

v_call: TRBV28
d_call: .
clone_size: .
j_call: TRBJ1-3
cdr3_length: 16
cdr3_aa: CASSLPGWNTGNTIYF
cdr3_nt: TGTGCCAGCAGTTTACCAGGGTGGAATACAGGAAACACCATATATTTT

v_call: TRBV18
d_call: .
clone_size: .
j_call: TRBJ2-1
cdr3_length: 14
cdr3_aa: CASSPPGSYNEQFF
cdr3_nt: TGTGCCAGCTCACCCCCAGGCTCCTACAATGAGCAGTTCTTC

v_call: TRBV29-1
d_call: .
clone_size: .
j_call: TRBJ1-1
cdr3_length: 12
cdr3_aa: CSVPTGNTEAFF
cdr3_nt: TGCAGCGTTCCGACAGGGAACACTGAAGCTTTCTTT

v_call: TRBV6-1
d_call: TRBD2
clone_size: once
j_call: TRBJ2-5
cdr3_length: 14
cdr3_aa: CASSDTSEQETQYF
cdr3_nt: TGTGCCAGCAGTGATACTAGCGAACAAGAGACCCAGTACTTC

v_call: TRBV19
d_call: TRBD1
clone_size: .
j_call: TRBJ1-2
cdr3_length: 13
cdr3_aa: CASRPGGNYGYTF
cdr3_nt: TGTGCCAGTAGGCCAGGGGGCAACTATGGCTACACCTTC

v_call: TRBV11-3
d_call: .
clone_size: .
j_call: TRBJ1-2
cdr3_length: 13
cdr3_aa: CASSLESGNGYTF
cdr3_nt: TGTGCCAGCAGCTTAGAATCGGGGAATGGCTACACCTTC

v_call: TRBV18
d_call: .
clone_size: .
j_call: TRBJ2-3
cdr3_length: 13
cdr3_aa: CASSPGSTDTQYF
cdr3_nt: TGTGCCAGCTCACCCGGGAGCACAGATACGCAGTATTTT

v_call: TRBV9
d_call: .
clone_size: many
j_call: TRBJ1-2
cdr3_length: 13
cdr3_aa: CASSSGLDYGYTF
cdr3_nt: TGTGCCAGCAGCTCAGGGTTGGACTATGGCTACACCTTC

v_call: TRBV19
d_call: .
clone_size: .
j_call: TRBJ1-5
cdr3_length: 12
cdr3_aa: CASSTGDQPQHF
cdr3_nt: TGTGCCAGTAGTACAGGGGATCAGCCCCAGCATTTT

v_call: TRBV5-6
d_call: .
clone_size: .
j_call: TRBJ2-4
cdr3_length: 13
cdr3_aa: CASWQGSKNIQYF
cdr3_nt: TGTGCCAGCTGGCAGGGTTCAAAAAACATTCAGTACTTC

v_call: TRBV28
d_call: TRBD1
clone_size: .
j_call: TRBJ1-4
cdr3_length: 13
cdr3_aa: CASSRDRGRKLFF
cdr3_nt: TGTGCCAGCAGTCGTGACAGGGGGCGAAAACTGTTTTTT

v_call: TRBV6-5
d_call: TRBD1
clone_size: few
j_call: TRBJ1-5
cdr3_length: 14
cdr3_aa: CASRRTGRNQPQHF
cdr3_nt: TGTGCCAGCAGACGGACAGGGCGGAATCAGCCCCAGCATTTT

v_call: TRBV29-1
d_call: .
clone_size: .
j_call: TRBJ1-1
cdr3_length: 11
cdr3_aa: CSVAHEAEAFF
cdr3_nt: TGCAGCGTCGCCCATGAGGCTGAAGCTTTCTTT

v_call: TRBV19
d_call: .
clone_size: .
j_call: TRBJ1-1
cdr3_length: 14
cdr3_aa: CASSIASMNTEAFF
cdr3_nt: TGTGCCAGTAGTATAGCCAGTATGAACACTGAAGCTTTCTTT

v_call: TRBV7-9
d_call: .
clone_size: .
j_call: TRBJ1-3
cdr3_length: 15
cdr3_aa: CASSSDSPSGNTIYF
cdr3_nt: TGTGCCAGCAGTTCGGACAGCCCCTCTGGAAACACCATATATTTT

v_call: TRBV24-1
d_call: TRBD1
clone_size: .
j_call: TRBJ2-2
cdr3_length: 16
cdr3_aa: CATSDPGQGFTGELFF
cdr3_nt: TGTGCCACCAGTGACCCGGGACAGGGATTCACCGGGGAGCTGTTTTTT

v_call: TRBV6-1
d_call: .
clone_size: .
j_call: TRBJ1-5
cdr3_length: 13
cdr3_aa: CASSEGGGQPQHF
cdr3_nt: TGTGCCAGCAGTGAAGGGGGCGGTCAGCCCCAGCATTTT

v_call: TRBV14
d_call: TRBD2
clone_size: .
j_call: TRBJ2-1
cdr3_length: 17
cdr3_aa: CASSPLRASGSYNEQFF
cdr3_nt: TGTGCCAGCAGCCCACTGAGGGCTAGCGGTTCCTACAATGAGCAGTTCTTC

v_call: TRBV6-5
d_call: TRBD2
clone_size: .
j_call: TRBJ2-1
cdr3_length: 15
cdr3_aa: CASSTGTSGSNEQFF
cdr3_nt: TGTGCCAGCAGCACCGGGACTAGCGGGAGTAATGAGCAGTTCTTC

v_call: TRBV7-6
d_call: .
clone_size: .
j_call: TRBJ1-3
cdr3_length: 13
cdr3_aa: CASSLGTGNTIYF
cdr3_nt: TGTGCCAGCAGCTTAGGTACTGGAAACACCATATATTTT

v_call: TRBV5-6
d_call: .
clone_size: few
j_call: TRBJ2-7
cdr3_length: 15
cdr3_aa: CASSLEQGISYEQYF
cdr3_nt: TGTGCCAGCAGCTTGGAGCAGGGGATCTCCTACGAGCAGTACTTC

v_call: TRBV7-2
d_call: .
clone_size: .
j_call: TRBJ2-1
cdr3_length: 14
cdr3_aa: CASSRLWGGNEQFF
cdr3_nt: TGTGCCAGCAGCCGCCTGTGGGGAGGAAATGAGCAGTTCTTC

v_call: TRBV7-8
d_call: .
clone_size: .
j_call: TRBJ1-2
cdr3_length: 17
cdr3_aa: CASSLGSQLDVRYGYTF
cdr3_nt: TGTGCCAGCAGCTTAGGTTCACAGTTGGATGTTCGCTATGGCTACACCTTC

v_call: TRBV3-1/TRBV3-2
d_call: TRBD1
clone_size: once
j_call: TRBJ2-2
cdr3_length: 16
cdr3_aa: CASSRIGQGRTGELFF
cdr3_nt: TGTGCCAGCAGCCGGATCGGACAGGGGAGGACCGGGGAGCTGTTTTTT

v_call: TRBV11-3
d_call: TRBD1
clone_size: .
j_call: TRBJ1-1
cdr3_length: 14
cdr3_aa: CASSYRGGNTEAFF
cdr3_nt: TGTGCCAGCAGCTACAGGGGGGGGAACACTGAAGCTTTCTTT

v_call: TRBV6-5
d_call: TRBD2
clone_size: .
j_call: TRBJ2-7
cdr3_length: 12
cdr3_aa: CATYGTNYEQYF
cdr3_nt: TGTGCCACATACGGGACTAACTACGAGCAGTACTTC

v_call: TRBV30
d_call: TRBD1
clone_size: once
j_call: TRBJ2-3
cdr3_length: 15
cdr3_aa: CAWRGWGQSTDTQYF
cdr3_nt: TGTGCCTGGAGAGGTTGGGGACAGAGCACAGATACGCAGTATTTT

v_call: TRBV3-1/TRBV3-2
d_call: TRBD1
clone_size: .
j_call: TRBJ1-6
cdr3_length: 15
cdr3_aa: CASSQRDRDNSPLHF
cdr3_nt: TGTGCCAGCAGCCAAAGGGACAGGGATAATTCACCCCTCCACTTT

v_call: TRBV7-3
d_call: TRBD1
clone_size: .
j_call: TRBJ2-1
cdr3_length: 16
cdr3_aa: CASSLSSGGQGTEQFF
cdr3_nt: TGTGCCAGCAGCTTAAGCTCCGGGGGACAGGGCACTGAGCAGTTCTTC

v_call: TRBV10-1
d_call: TRBD2
clone_size: .
j_call: TRBJ2-3
cdr3_length: 15
cdr3_aa: CAAPRAGGLTDTQYF
cdr3_nt: TGCGCCGCCCCCCGAGCGGGAGGCCTCACAGATACGCAGTATTTT

v_call: TRBV4-1
d_call: .
clone_size: .
j_call: TRBJ1-1
cdr3_length: 14
cdr3_aa: CASSRQQLNTEAFF
cdr3_nt: TGCGCCAGCAGCCGACAACAGCTGAACACTGAAGCTTTCTTT

v_call: TRBV2
d_call: .
clone_size: .
j_call: TRBJ1-5
cdr3_length: 13
cdr3_aa: CAGGQESNQPQHF
cdr3_nt: TGTGCCGGAGGCCAGGAAAGCAATCAGCCCCAGCATTTT

v_call: TRBV6-5
d_call: .
clone_size: .
j_call: TRBJ1-2
cdr3_length: 14
cdr3_aa: CASSYRPGYYGYTF
cdr3_nt: TGTGCCAGCAGTTACCGTCCAGGGTACTATGGCTACACCTTC

v_call: TRBV19
d_call: TRBD1
clone_size: .
j_call: TRBJ2-7
cdr3_length: 14
cdr3_aa: CASATGTGAYEQYF
cdr3_nt: TGTGCCAGTGCAACCGGGACAGGGGCCTACGAGCAGTACTTC

v_call: TRBV6-5
d_call: .
clone_size: .
j_call: TRBJ1-2
cdr3_length: 15
cdr3_aa: CASSYSRDRIDGYTF
cdr3_nt: TGTGCCAGCAGTTACTCCCGGGATCGGATTGATGGCTACACCTTC

v_call: TRBV5-4
d_call: .
clone_size: .
j_call: TRBJ2-3
cdr3_length: 14
cdr3_aa: CASSLVGGGDTQYF
cdr3_nt: TGTGCCAGCAGCTTGGTAGGAGGAGGGGATACGCAGTATTTT

v_call: TRBV19
d_call: .
clone_size: .
j_call: TRBJ1-4
cdr3_length: 15
cdr3_aa: CASSIGPAADEKLFF
cdr3_nt: TGTGCCAGTAGTATAGGCCCGGCGGCAGATGAAAAACTGTTTTTT

v_call: TRBV28
d_call: .
clone_size: once
j_call: TRBJ1-3
cdr3_length: 16
cdr3_aa: CASSSGRSISGNTIYF
cdr3_nt: TGTGCCAGCAGTTCTGGTAGGAGCATCTCTGGAAACACCATATATTTT

v_call: TRBV19
d_call: .
clone_size: .
j_call: TRBJ1-2
cdr3_length: 13
cdr3_aa: CASSIQGHYGYTF
cdr3_nt: TGTGCCAGTAGTATTCAGGGGCACTATGGCTACACCTTC

v_call: TRBV30
d_call: .
clone_size: .
j_call: TRBJ1-5
cdr3_length: 13
cdr3_aa: CAWSKGGDQPQHF
cdr3_nt: TGTGCCTGGAGTAAAGGGGGAGATCAGCCCCAGCATTTT

v_call: TRBV28
d_call: .
clone_size: once
j_call: TRBJ1-1
cdr3_length: 14
cdr3_aa: CASSRPGQSAKAFF
cdr3_nt: TGTGCCAGCAGCCGCCCCGGACAGTCCGCCAAAGCTTTCTTT

v_call: TRBV19
d_call: TRBD1
clone_size: .
j_call: TRBJ1-5
cdr3_length: 15
cdr3_aa: CASSWDSYSNQPQHF
cdr3_nt: TGTGCCAGTAGTTGGGACAGTTATAGCAATCAGCCCCAGCATTTT

v_call: TRBV29-1
d_call: .
clone_size: .
j_call: TRBJ2-7
cdr3_length: 14
cdr3_aa: CSVAPSGLSYEQYF
cdr3_nt: TGCAGCGTTGCCCCCTCGGGACTTTCCTACGAGCAGTACTTC

v_call: TRBV12-3/TRBV12-4
d_call: .
clone_size: once
j_call: TRBJ2-7
cdr3_length: 13
cdr3_aa: CASSSSEFHEQYF
cdr3_nt: TGTGCCAGCAGCTCCTCCGAGTTCCACGAGCAGTACTTC

v_call: TRBV7-9
d_call: .
clone_size: few
j_call: TRBJ2-7
cdr3_length: 15
cdr3_aa: CASSLAGWGAYEQYF
cdr3_nt: TGTGCCAGCAGCTTAGCAGGGTGGGGAGCCTACGAGCAGTACTTC